The 14 T cell receptor beta chains given below trace back to one sample, sequenced in a study of identical twins. TCRdb fed the 5' RACE reads into MiXCR, producing one record per CDR3 protein. The sample yields 500,000 to 550,000 distinct CDR3 sequences, 20% to 25% seen once. The data also belong to a second study, concerning yellow fever vaccine responses in identical twins.

Sequenced sample: CD4+ T cells sorted from blood. The receptors originated from a woman aged 18 to 35 in good health.

A few counts support this clonotype. CDR3 DNA: TGCGCCACCCAAGAGGGGACAGGGAATTCACCCCTCCACTTT. This translates into CATQEGTGNSPLHF. This chain links TRBV5-1 with TRBJ1-6; 9 bases align to TRBD1. Germline V gives CDR1 SGHRS, CDR2 YFSETQ. The CDR3 covers 14 residues. J gave up 7 bases and V 9 bases, and 8 bases lay outside the gene matches.

The chain couples TRBV6-4 to TRBJ2-2, with D maybe TRBD1 (6 bases). Germline CDR1 is MRHNA and CDR2 is SNTAGT. The CDR3 extends over 16 amino acids. V lost 5 bases and J 4 bases, leaving 17 bases between the germline ends. CDR3 bases: TGTGCCAGCAGTCCCCAAGGGGGAGTTGTCACCGGGGAGCTGTTTTTT. Its protein product is CASSPQGGVVTGELFF.

CDR3 nucleotide sequence: TGTGCCAGCAGTGCCGGACAGTACGGCCCCTACGAGCAGTACGTC. This encodes CASSAGQYGPYEQYV. The chain combines TRBV2 with TRBJ2-7; D might be TRBD1 (6 bases). V lost 4 bases and J lost 2, with 15 bases in between. This CDR3 comprises 15 residues. Germline CDR1 is SNHLY and CDR2 is FYNNEI.

The rearrangement links TRBV3-1 to TRBJ2-5; D call uncertain. The CDR3 is 14 amino acids. CDR1 is LGHDT, CDR2 YNNKEL, per germline (reference sequence). V was shortened by 1 base and J by 5 bases, with 11 bases between the two germline ends. Written as DNA, the CDR3 is TGTGCCAGCAGCCAAGTCCAGAACGGGGAGACCCAGTACTTC. Translation: CASSQVQNGETQYF.

This clonotype was recorded a few times. The rearrangement links TRBV29-1 to TRBJ2-5, with D possibly being TRBD2 (5 bases). The CDR3 has 12 residues. V was pared by 6 bases and J by 5 bases, with 13 bases between. In germline, CDR1 is SQVTM, CDR2 ANQGSEA. The CDR3 DNA is TGCAGCGTGGAACTAGGCGGTGAGACCCAGTACTTC. This sequence encodes CSVELGGETQYF.

This clonotype occurred a few times. The chain employs TRBV5-1 and TRBJ2-4; TRBD2 is a possible D gene (6 bases). The V end lost 1 base, the J end lost 7 bases, and 12 bases lay between the germline ends. The CDR3 is made up of 14 amino acids. CDR1 is SGHRS and CDR2 is YFSETQ in the germline V gene. This CDR3 reads CASSLLSSVNIQYF. The CDR3 coding sequence is TGCGCCAGCAGCTTGTTGTCTAGCGTGAACATTCAGTACTTC.

This clonotype appeared a few times. The genes are TRBV12-3 or TRBV12-4 and TRBJ2-7; TRBD2 aligns across 7 bases. The junction had 6 bases not matched to a gene; V was cut back by 6 bases and J by 1 base. The CDR3 is 14 amino acids. CDR3 protein: CASRQAGSSYEQYF. CDR3 sequence (DNA): TGTGCCAGCAGACAAGCGGGATCGTCCTACGAGCAGTACTTC.

The chain uses TRBV6-1 and TRBJ2-3; D gene uncertain. This CDR3 has 12 residues. In germline, CDR1 is MNHNS, CDR2 SASEGT. Trimming took 4 bases from V and 6 from J, leaving 8 bases between them. CDR3 sequence reads: CASSGLDDTQYF. CDR3 sequence (DNA): TGTGCCAGCAGTGGGCTCGACGATACGCAGTATTTT.

The chain employs TRBV24-1 and TRBJ2-1, with a weak D call TRBD2 (7 bases). This CDR3 spans 14 amino acids. V was shortened by 10 bases and J by 7 bases, with 19 bases between the two germline ends. Germline CDR1 and CDR2: KGHDR and SFDVKD. In DNA, the CDR3 is TGTGCCACTGCCCGAGGGGGGGACCCTAATGAGCAGTTCTTC. It translates to CATARGGDPNEQFF.

This clonotype was seen only a few times. The rearrangement joins TRBV5-1 to TRBJ2-4; weak D call: TRBD2 (5 bases). The CDR3 has 13 residues. Per germline, CDR1 SGHRS and CDR2 YFSETQ. The V gene lost 0 bases and the J gene lost 12 bases, with 13 bases spanning the gap. The CDR3 loop is CASSLAEGVPQYF. CDR3 nucleotides: TGCGCCAGCAGCTTGGCCGAGGGAGTACCTCAGTACTTC.

This sequence joins TRBV27 and TRBJ2-2, with D perhaps TRBD1 or TRBD2 (5 bases each). CDR3 length equals 16 residues. Germline V gives CDR1 MNHEY, CDR2 SMNVEV (reference sequence). The germline V and J ends were trimmed by 5 bases and 2 bases, with 15 bases remaining between them. The CDR3 loop reads CASSPLARANTGELFF. CDR3 sequence (DNA): TGTGCCAGCAGTCCCCTAGCCAGGGCAAACACCGGGGAGCTGTTTTTT.

The V call is TRBV20-1, the J call TRBJ1-5; D perhaps matches TRBD1 (6 bases). Trimming cost V 3 bases and J 6 bases, with 12 bases left between them. The length of the CDR3 is 13 residues. Germline lookup yields CDR1 DFQATT and CDR2 SNEGSKA (reference sequence). The CDR3 is CSASNQGTQPQHF. DNA for the CDR3: TGCAGTGCTAGCAATCAGGGGACTCAGCCCCAGCATTTT.

In its sample, this clonotype was seen a few times. The genes are TRBV11-2 and TRBJ2-5, with TRBD2 matching 7 bases. The germline V gene encodes CDR1 SGHAT and CDR2 FQNNGV. With 3 bases clipped from V and 5 bases from J, the junction kept 12 bases outside the gene matches. The CDR3 spans 16 residues. The CDR3 sequence: CASSLGSGAPSETQYF. Written as DNA, the CDR3 is TGTGCCAGCAGCTTGGGCAGCGGGGCCCCTAGCGAGACCCAGTACTTC.

The chain combines TRBV20-1 with TRBJ2-6; D is possibly TRBD1 (6 bases). Trimming took 6 bases from V and 0 from J, leaving 9 bases between them. The CDR3 is made up of 14 amino acids. Germline loops: CDR1 DFQATT, CDR2 SNEGSKA (reference sequence). CDR3 sequence (DNA): TGCAGTGCCCCGACAGGCTCTGGGGCCAACGTCCTGACTTTC. Its translation: CSAPTGSGANVLTF.